This T cell receptor (beta chain) emerged from a study of blood T cell repertoires in COVID-19. For the study at large: The samples span acute and convalescent COVID-19 from the United States, Italy and Spain. T cells, B-cell-depleted T cells, or PBMCs provided the cDNA or gDNA that served as material.

V shed 4 bases and J shed 6 bases, with 10 bases lying between them. The CDR3 totals 13 residues. Germline loops: CDR1 KGHDR, CDR2 SFDVKD. In the authors' workflow: Amplification with reference gene primers provided the estimates of nucleated cell counts. Measured with immunoSEQ multiplex PCR; TCRdb has only the in-frame clones, and not every one. V and J calls plus clone size are reproduced from that table; the DNA served to infer D and trimming. The repertoire holds 18,000 or so clones, with 90% to 95% as singletons. This TCR was sampled from a human donor in a cohort sampled during active COVID-19. The material sequenced was peripheral blood. The gene calls are TRBV24-1 and TRBJ2-3; D gene uncertain. As DNA, the CDR3 is TGTGCCACCAGTGACCGAGTGCCTGATACGCAGTATTTT. Amino acids: CATSDRVPDTQYF.